This T cell receptor (beta chain) comes out of a study of cytomegalovirus exposure and HLA in healthy donors. Study-wide background: Genetic ancestry analysis placed around four fifths of the 410 or so donors that were genotyped in the Caucasian-associated cluster.

The CDR3 sequence is 14 residues long. Germline V gives CDR1 LNHDA, CDR2 SQIVND (reference sequence). Trimming removed 9 bases at V and 0 bases at J, with 11 bases between. A word on this clone: Its antigen is not identified.

Points from the study as a whole: What a later analysis reportedly showed was that an Asian-associated ancestry cluster had fewer N-insertions than the approximately 670-donor mean. Cytomegalovirus-associated status was assigned to 164 TCR beta chains.

Primers included in the PCR were 60 Vbeta and 13 Jbeta primers. In the study's own analysis: Later, 65 million to 90 million unique TCR beta chains were counted in an analysis, and approximately 9.9 million of them were shared. TCRdb's copy holds only in-frame clones and misses some; the assay was immunoSEQ multiplex PCR. The D gene and trimming were derived from the DNA, and the V and J assignments and clone size from that table. The table includes some 120,000 clones, about 75% detected once. The sequence came from a woman aged 40 to 50 in good health and CMV-seropositive. The genes are TRBV19 and TRBJ1-4; D is unclear. The sequenced sample was PBMCs. CDR3 nucleotides: TGTGCCAGCAGATCTTTGACAACTAATGAAAAACTGTTTTTT. This encodes CASRSLTTNEKLFF.